Presented here are 29 T cell receptor beta chains from one specimen sequenced in a study of PD-L1 blockade in urothelial cancer. Data came from immunoSEQ multiplex PCR; TCRdb stores just in-frame clones and leaves some out. The repertoire consists of 45,000 to 50,000 clones, with approximately 88% occurring once and the leading ten covering 3.9%. The sequencing used PBMCs, collected around atezolizumab (anti-PD-L1) treatment. These receptors were taken from an elderly man with urothelial cancer.

The chain uses TRBV29-1 and TRBJ1-3; TRBD1 might be the D (5 bases). Trimming pared 6 bases from V and 1 base from J, leaving 10 bases between. Germline values: CDR1 SQVTM, CDR2 ANQGSEA. The CDR3 totals 13 residues. This CDR3 is CSVGGTSGNTIYF. The CDR3, as DNA: TGCAGCGTAGGCGGGACGTCTGGAAACACCATATATTTT.

This chain uses TRBV7-6 with TRBJ2-1; D possibly corresponds to TRBD2 (5 bases). CDR1 is SGHVS and CDR2 is FNYEAQ in the germline V gene. Trimming took off 4 bases at V and 2 bases at J, with 12 bases between the two ends. The CDR3 runs 15 residues. The CDR3 here is CASSSGMRAYNEQFF. The CDR3 nucleotides read TGTGCCAGCAGCTCCGGGATGCGCGCCTACAATGAGCAGTTCTTC.

The chain couples TRBV5-4 to TRBJ1-2, with TRBD1 identical over 11 bases. V lost 0 bases and J lost 3; bases outside the gene matches: 1. Per the germline V gene, CDR1 is SGHNT and CDR2 is YYREEE (reference sequence). The CDR3 has 15 amino acids. The CDR3, as DNA: TGTGCCAGCAGCTTGGGGACAGGGGGCTACTATGGCTACACCTTC. Translation: CASSLGTGGYYGYTF.

This chain links TRBV21-1 with TRBJ2-4; the table's D gene call, TRBD1, was not cross checked with the DNA. TRBV21-1 constitutes a pseudogene. CDR3 length: 18 amino acids. The CDR3 DNA reads as TGTGCCAGCAGCAAAACCCCCCGACAGGGTTTAGCCAAAAACATTCAGTACTTC. This codes for CASSKTPRQGLAKNIQYF.

The chain combines TRBV7-2 with TRBJ2-7, with 13 nucleotides matching TRBD2. Germline trimming cut 5 bases from V and 3 bases from J; bases unmatched to any gene: 4. CDR1 is SGHTA and CDR2 is FQGNSA in the germline V gene. The CDR3 is 15 amino acids. As DNA, the CDR3 is TGTGCCAGCAGCACGGGACTAGCGGGAAACTACGAGCAGTACTTC. It is translated as CASSTGLAGNYEQYF. Based on the CDR3 plus reference TRBV7-2 and TRBJ2-7, the full variable domain is GAGVSQSPSNKVTEKGKDVELRCDPISGHTALYWYRQSLGQGLEFLIYFQGNSAPDKSGLPSDRFSAERTGGSVSTLTIQRTQQEDSAVYLCASSTGLAGNYEQYFGPGTRLTVT.

The V call is TRBV7-2, the J call TRBJ1-1; D call uncertain. V was pared by 4 bases and J by 0 bases, with 9 bases between. This CDR3 spans 14 amino acids. Germline-derived CDR1 and CDR2 are SGHTA and FQGNSA. CDR3 nucleotide sequence: TGTGCCAGCAGCTCTTACACTATGAACACTGAAGCTTTCTTT. Translated: CASSSYTMNTEAFF.

V and J are TRBV4-3 and TRBJ2-1; TRBD2 is a possible D gene (6 bases). Germline V gene data show CDR1 as LGHNA and CDR2 as YSLEER. V shed 3 bases and J shed 6 bases, with 18 bases lying between them. The CDR3 covers 16 residues. The CDR3 nucleotides read TGCGCCAGCAGCCAGCGTTTACGGGGGTTCCCCAATGAGCAGTTCTTC. Translation: CASSQRLRGFPNEQFF.

The CDR3, as DNA: TGCGCCAGCAGTCTGGACGGGAGCTACGAGCAGTACTTC. Its protein product is CASSLDGSYEQYF. V usage is TRBV5-1 and J usage is TRBJ2-7; a weak D match, TRBD2 (6 bases). Germline assignment: CDR1 SGHRS and CDR2 YFSETQ. The CDR3 totals 13 residues. With 5 bases removed from V and 3 bases from J, the gap between germline ends came to 12 bases.

This chain links TRBV5-1 with TRBJ2-1, with 8 bases that match TRBD1. The germline V gene encodes CDR1 SGHRS and CDR2 YFSETQ. CDR3 size: 14 residues. V lost 2 bases and J lost 8; bases outside the gene matches: 6. CDR3 sequence reads: CASSFQDRADEQFF. The CDR3 nucleotides read TGCGCCAGCAGCTTTCAGGACAGGGCGGATGAGCAGTTCTTC.

The chain uses TRBV11-2 and TRBJ1-4, with D unresolved. Germline values: CDR1 SGHAT, CDR2 FQNNGV. The CDR3 covers 15 residues. V was cut by 5 bases and J by 4 bases, with 14 bases left in between. In nucleotides, the CDR3 is TGTGCCAGCAGCAGTCGGACTGGATTTAATGAAAAACTGTTTTTT. As protein: CASSSRTGFNEKLFF.

This clone occurred a few times. The rearrangement uses TRBV10-3 and TRBJ2-1; TRBD2 matches at 13 bases. J lost 8 bases, V lost 5 bases, and 6 bases had no gene match. Germline loops: CDR1 ENHRY, CDR2 SYGVKD. The CDR3 length is 15 residues. In DNA form, the CDR3 reads TGTGCCATCAGTCCACTAGCGGGAGGGTCGGATGAGCAGTTCTTC. It yields the protein CAISPLAGGSDEQFF.

The chain carries TRBV10-2 and TRBJ2-7; TRBD1 is a possible D gene (6 bases). The germline V gene has CDR1 WSHSY and CDR2 SAAADI. The CDR3 contains 13 residues. Trimming took 7 bases from V and 3 from J, leaving 13 bases between them. As DNA, the CDR3 is TGCGCCAGCACCCCGATAGGGGGCTACGAGCAGTACTTC. It translates to CASTPIGGYEQYF.

The V and J genes are TRBV7-2 and TRBJ1-2, with TRBD1 matching 7 bases. V lost 5 bases, J lost 3 bases, and 9 bases stayed unmatched. The CDR3 has 15 residues. Germline assignment: CDR1 SGHTA and CDR2 FQGNSA. DNA of the CDR3: TGTGCCAGCAGCCCCAGGGGGGCCCGGTACTATGGCTACACCTTC. Encoded protein: CASSPRGARYYGYTF.

The gene calls are TRBV5-1 and TRBJ2-7, with 7 nucleotides matching TRBD1. V shed 4 bases and J 2 bases; nucleotides not matched to a gene: 9. Per the germline V gene, CDR1 is SGHRS and CDR2 is YFSETQ. The CDR3 spans 15 residues. The CDR3 DNA sequence: TGCGCCAGCAGCAAGTCAGGACAGGCACCCTACGAGCAGTACTTC. Protein sequence: CASSKSGQAPYEQYF.

The chain combines TRBV30 with TRBJ1-1; no definite D call. This CDR3 comprises 13 residues. The ends were cut back, 8 bases at V and 0 bases at J, with 13 bases in the middle. Germline CDR1 GTSNPN, CDR2 SVGIG (reference sequence). The CDR3 DNA reads as TGTGCCGGCACCCCCCGGGTGAACACTGAAGCTTTCTTT. This codes for CAGTPRVNTEAFF.

This clone was observed a few times. CDR3 sequence (DNA): TGTGCCAGCAGTGAAACAGCAACCAAAACAGGGTACGCTGGCTACACCTTC. Protein product: CASSETATKTGYAGYTF. The chain couples TRBV6-1 to TRBJ1-2; tentatively, D is TRBD1 (6 bases). The CDR3 extends over 17 amino acids. The V gene lost 2 bases and the J gene lost 7 bases, with 23 bases spanning the gap. Germline CDR1 is MNHNS and CDR2 is SASEGT.

The V gene is TRBV10-1, the J gene TRBJ2-7; possibly TRBD2 for D (5 bases). Trimming took off 0 bases at V and 2 bases at J, with 14 bases between the two ends. CDR1 is WNHNN and CDR2 is SYGVQD in the germline V gene (reference sequence). The CDR3 runs 16 residues. The CDR3 loop is CASSESPTITAYEQYF. DNA for the CDR3: TGCGCCAGCAGTGAGTCTCCGACTATCACTGCCTACGAGCAGTACTTC.

V and J are TRBV6-5 and TRBJ1-1, with unresolved D. The V gene lost 0 bases and the J gene lost 0 bases, with 11 bases spanning the gap. Germline CDR1 reads MNHEY; CDR2 reads SVGAGI. The CDR3 consists of 16 residues. The CDR3: CASSYSTPTMNTEAFF. Here the CDR3 DNA reads TGTGCCAGCAGTTACTCGACACCCACAATGAACACTGAAGCTTTCTTT.

The chain combines TRBV7-9 with TRBJ1-2; 7 nucleotides line up with TRBD1. CDR3 length: 15 residues. J was trimmed by 8 bases and V by 6 bases; bases with no gene match: 15. In germline, CDR1 is SEHNR, CDR2 FQNEAQ (reference sequence). The CDR3 bases are TGTGCCAGCAGTCAAACCGGGACAGAGAGAACCGGCTACACCTTC. This gives the protein CASSQTGTERTGYTF.

This chain links TRBV7-8 with TRBJ2-1; the match to TRBD2 covers 9 bases. The CDR3 is 15 residues long. Trimming removed 0 bases from V and 10 bases from J; junction bases left unmatched: 7. Germline-derived CDR1 and CDR2 are SGHVS and FQNEAQ. CDR3 sequence reads: CASSLASLAGLEQFF. DNA of the CDR3: TGTGCCAGCAGCTTAGCGTCTCTAGCGGGACTAGAGCAGTTCTTC. The complete variable domain, with remaining parts taken from reference TRBV7-8 and TRBJ2-1, reads GAGVSQSPRYKVAKRGQDVALRCDPISGHVSLFWYQQALGQGPEFLTYFQNEAQLDKSGLPSDRFFAERPEGSVSTLKIQRTQQEDSAVYLCASSLASLAGLEQFFGPGTRLTVL.

The chain joins TRBV5-1 to TRBJ2-5, with TRBD2 as a possible D gene (6 bases). The CDR3 has 15 residues. V was pared by 4 bases and J by 5 bases, with 18 bases between. Germline CDR1 SGHRS, CDR2 YFSETQ. The CDR3 loop reads CASSPYTSWRETQYF. CDR3 bases: TGCGCCAGCAGCCCCTATACTAGCTGGCGGGAGACCCAGTACTTC.

The chain combines TRBV7-2 with TRBJ2-3; no firm D call. Germline V gives CDR1 SGHTA, CDR2 FQGNSA. Trimming removed 1 base from V and 8 bases from J, with 7 bases in between. The CDR3 extends over 12 amino acids. CDR3 residues: CASSLEAGTQYF. Here the CDR3 DNA reads TGTGCCAGCAGCTTAGAAGCCGGTACGCAGTATTTT.

For the CDR3, the DNA is TGTGCCAGCTCCGTAAGGCAGGGGGCAGACGAGCAGTACTTC. This translates into CASSVRQGADEQYF. J is TRBJ2-7 and V is TRBV18; 8 bases are a match to TRBD1. CDR3 size: 14 residues. V gave up 6 bases and J gave up 5 bases; unmatched junction bases: 9. Germline V CDR1 and CDR2: KGHSH, LQKENI.

V is TRBV19 and J is TRBJ2-7, with 14 positions matching TRBD2. The CDR3 extends over 14 amino acids. The germline V gene has CDR1 LNHDA and CDR2 SQIVND (reference sequence). V trimming: 6 bases; J trimming: 4 bases; junction bases outside the gene matches: 2. CDR3 DNA sequence: TGTGCCAGTAGCGGGACTAGCGGGAGTTACGAGCAGTACTTC. Translation gives CASSGTSGSYEQYF.

The chain recombines TRBV7-9 with TRBJ2-1; TRBD2 matches at 7 bases. CDR1 and CDR2 (germline): SEHNR, FQNEAQ (reference sequence). The CDR3 totals 16 residues. The trim removed 2 bases at V and 6 bases at J, leaving 10 bases unmatched. The CDR3 reads CASSLNAGALRNEQFF. The CDR3 nucleotides read TGTGCCAGCAGCTTAAACGCGGGAGCTTTGCGCAATGAGCAGTTCTTC.

The chain recombines TRBV29-1 with TRBJ2-1; D is undetermined. From germline, CDR1 is SQVTM and CDR2 ANQGSEA. V lost 4 bases and J lost 6, with 10 bases in between. There are 12 residues in the CDR3. CDR3 residues: CSVANRSNEQFF. The CDR3 DNA sequence: TGCAGCGTTGCCAATAGGAGCAATGAGCAGTTCTTC.

The CDR3 DNA sequence: TGCGCCAGCGTCTCGGGCGGGAACACAGATACGCAGTATTTT. Translated: CASVSGGNTDTQYF. The chain employs TRBV5-1 and TRBJ2-3, with a weak D call TRBD2 (6 bases). Germline loops: CDR1 SGHRS, CDR2 YFSETQ. Trimming took 7 bases from V and 2 from J, leaving 14 bases between them. The CDR3 runs to 14 residues.

This rearrangement joins TRBV6-5 to TRBJ2-3; 8 positions agree with TRBD2. V trimming: 5 bases; J trimming: 0 bases; junction bases outside the gene matches: 4. Germline V gives CDR1 MNHEY, CDR2 SVGAGI. This CDR3 spans 15 amino acids. CDR3 sequence (DNA): TGTGCCAGCAGTCTTAGCGGGACTAGCACAGATACGCAGTATTTT. As protein: CASSLSGTSTDTQYF.

This sequence joins TRBV5-1 and TRBJ1-4, with a weak D call TRBD1 (5 bases). The CDR3 contains 15 residues. Germline-derived CDR1 and CDR2 are SGHRS and YFSETQ. The V gene lost 0 bases and the J gene lost 4 bases, with 10 bases spanning the gap. The CDR3 protein is CASSLDGTYNEKLFF. DNA of the CDR3: TGCGCCAGCAGCTTGGACGGGACTTATAATGAAAAACTGTTTTTT.